The TCR beta chain described here comes from a study of blood T cell repertoires in COVID-19. Assay: immunoSEQ multiplex PCR; the TCRdb copy retains only in-frame clones and omits some. The profile covers some 370,000 clones, with around 87% appearing a single time and 6% to 7.5% taken by the ten largest. The CDR3 consists of 12 residues. Germline-derived CDR1 and CDR2 are MNHEY and SVGAGI. V was cut by 7 bases and J by 4 bases, with 8 bases left in between. The chain recombines TRBV6-5 with TRBJ1-5, with D unclear. Sequencing input: peripheral blood. This clonotype originated in a man between 18 and 29 years old with active or convalescent COVID-19. In nucleotides, the CDR3 is TGTGCCAGCATGGCGGGGAATCAGCCCCAGCATTTT. Translation: CASMAGNQPQHF.